Shown below are 21 T cell receptor beta chains from a single sample sequenced in a study of control samples from healthy donors and cancer patients. The table came from immunoSEQ multiplex PCR; TCRdb's copy has only in-frame clones and leaves some out. This sample has under 300,000 clones, with over 70% found just once. What was sequenced was PBMCs. Receptor source: a woman between 55 and 75 years old with lung cancer.

J is TRBJ1-1 and V is TRBV3-1 (or the pseudogene TRBV3-2); the match to TRBD1 covers 8 bases. V shed 4 bases and J 5 bases; nucleotides not matched to a gene: 6. From germline, CDR1 is LGHDT and CDR2 YNNKEL (reference sequence). The CDR3 sequence is 14 residues long. The CDR3 DNA sequence: TGTGCCAGCAGCCGGGGACAGGCCAGTACTGAAGCTTTCTTT. Protein product: CASSRGQASTEAFF.

CDR3 DNA sequence: TGTGCCAGCAGCTTGGGCACCTCGGGGTCACCCCTCCACTTT. It codes for CASSLGTSGSPLHF. The V gene is TRBV7-9, the J gene TRBJ1-6; D not resolved. The CDR3 length is 14 residues. V shed 3 bases and J shed 10 bases, with 13 bases lying between them. CDR1 and CDR2 from the germline V gene are SEHNR and FQNEAQ (reference sequence).

The J gene is TRBJ1-1, the V gene TRBV6-1; D not resolved. Trimming removed 3 bases at V and 1 base at J, with 9 bases between. The CDR3 runs to 14 residues. CDR1 and CDR2 (germline): MNHNS, SASEGT. The CDR3 bases are TGTGCCAGCAGTGATTACGGGTCGAACACTGAAGCTTTCTTT. Translating it yields CASSDYGSNTEAFF.

As concerns this clone: Other DNA variants within this sample encode the same CDR3. CDR3 in amino acids: CASSLGTQETQYF. CDR3 DNA sequence: TGCGCCAGCAGTCTAGGGACACAAGAGACCCAGTACTTC. V and J are TRBV5-1 and TRBJ2-5; perhaps TRBD1 as D (6 bases). Trimming stripped 5 bases from V and 2 bases from J, with 10 bases between. Germline lookup yields CDR1 SGHRS and CDR2 YFSETQ. This CDR3 spans 13 amino acids. The full variable domain, completed using reference TRBV5-1 and TRBJ2-5, is KAGVTQTPRYLIKTRGQQVTLSCSPISGHRSVSWYQQTPGQGLQFLFEYFSETQRNKGNFPGRFSGRQFSNSRSEMNVSTLELGDSALYLCASSLGTQETQYFGPGTRLLVL.

This chain uses TRBV7-3 with TRBJ1-3; D not certain. V shed 5 bases and J shed 5 bases, with 13 bases lying between them. Germline V gene data show CDR1 as SGHTA and CDR2 as FQGTGA. This CDR3 has 14 residues. The chain's CDR3 is CASSTDGARNTIYF. In nucleotides, the CDR3 is TGTGCCAGCAGCACTGACGGCGCCCGAAACACCATATATTTT. The whole variable domain, filled in from reference TRBV7-3 and TRBJ1-3, reads GAGVSQTPSNKVTEKGKYVELRCDPISGHTALYWYRQSLGQGPEFLIYFQGTGAADDSGLPNDRFFAVRPEGSVSTLKIQRTERGDSAVYLCASSTDGARNTIYFGEGSWLTVV.

This chain connects TRBV5-6 to TRBJ2-7, with TRBD1 matching 8 bases. With 5 bases clipped from V and 3 bases from J, the junction kept 4 bases outside the gene matches. Germline CDR1 SGHDT, CDR2 YYEEEE. The CDR3 loop spans 13 amino acids. The CDR3 sequence: CASRLQGVYEQYF. DNA for the CDR3: TGTGCCAGCAGACTACAGGGGGTCTACGAGCAGTACTTC.

The chain carries TRBV19 and TRBJ2-1; D unclear. Germline loops: CDR1 LNHDA, CDR2 SQIVND (reference sequence). V lost 5 bases, J lost 5 bases, and 4 bases lay in between. This CDR3 is built from 11 residues. CDR3 loop: CASSPNNEQFF. DNA of the CDR3: TGTGCCAGTAGTCCCAACAATGAGCAGTTCTTC.

The chain is built from TRBV4-2 and TRBJ2-3, with 11 bases that match TRBD2. The germline gives CDR1 LGHNA, CDR2 YNFKEQ. J was trimmed by 1 base and V by 1 base; bases with no gene match: 10. This CDR3 is built from 19 residues. CDR3 in DNA: TGTGCCAGCAGCCAAGGACGAGCTAGCGGGAGGTCTGGCACAGATACGCAGTATTTT. Translating gives CASSQGRASGRSGTDTQYF.

The chain has TRBV30 and TRBJ1-4; TRBD1 agrees at 9 bases. Germline assignment: CDR1 GTSNPN and CDR2 SVGIG (reference sequence). V was pared by 5 bases and J by 5 bases, with 6 bases of the junction left unmatched. CDR3 length equals 14 residues. The CDR3: CAWGYTGGNEKLFF. Here the CDR3 DNA reads TGTGCCTGGGGGTACACAGGGGGCAATGAAAAACTGTTTTTT.

The chain carries TRBV18 and TRBJ2-1; a weak D match, TRBD1 (5 bases). CDR1 is KGHSH and CDR2 is LQKENI in the germline V gene. The CDR3 runs to 15 residues. Trimming removed 5 bases at V and 3 bases at J, with 14 bases between. The CDR3 reads CASSSQGSNYNEQFF. CDR3 nucleotide sequence: TGTGCCAGCTCATCCCAGGGTAGCAACTACAATGAGCAGTTCTTC.

The rearrangement joins TRBV2 to TRBJ2-1; 11 bases fit TRBD2. This CDR3 is built from 15 residues. After removal of 5 bases from V and 8 bases from J, the junction contained 8 bases not matched to a gene. Germline V gene lookup returns CDR1 SNHLY and CDR2 FYNNEI. CDR3 sequence (DNA): TGTGCCAGCAGTCCTAGCGGGGGGCCGTGGGATGAGCAGTTCTTC. Translation: CASSPSGGPWDEQFF.

The gene calls are TRBV21-1 and TRBJ1-1. TRBV21-1 represents a pseudogene. The CDR3 has 16 residues. DNA of the CDR3: TGTGCCAGCAGCAAGCCCTTTGAATCGGGGGAAACTGAAGCTTTCTTT. Translated, it gives CASSKPFESGETEAFF.

This clone was detected only once. This chain links TRBV3-1 (or the pseudogene TRBV3-2) with TRBJ1-2; a possible D gene is TRBD1 (6 bases). Trimming removed 8 bases at V and 4 bases at J, with 14 bases between. CDR1 is LGHDT and CDR2 is YNNKEL in the germline V gene (reference sequence). This CDR3 comprises 13 residues. Written as DNA, the CDR3 is TGTGCCAGCGGGGGGGCGCAGGGCTATGGCTACACCTTC. It yields the protein CASGGAQGYGYTF.

A word on this clone: A read error may explain this, as a much larger clone is one base away. The CDR3, as DNA: TGTGCCAGCAGTTGGGACGGGAATCAGCCCCAGCATTTT. Its protein is CASSWDGNQPQHF. The gene calls are TRBV27 and TRBJ1-5; the D gene is possibly TRBD1 (5 bases). Germline CDR1 is MNHEY and CDR2 is SMNVEV (reference sequence). Trimming removed 4 bases at V and 4 bases at J, with 8 bases between. CDR3 length equals 13 residues.

J is TRBJ1-4 and V is TRBV5-5; D gene uncertain. V was shortened by 0 bases and J by 5 bases, with 8 bases between the two germline ends. Germline loops: CDR1 SGHKS, CDR2 YYEKEE (reference sequence). The CDR3 spans 14 residues. The CDR3, as DNA: TGTGCCAGCAGCTTGGCCCAGAACAATGAAAAACTGTTTTTT. Translation: CASSLAQNNEKLFF.

The chain joins TRBV29-1 to TRBJ2-1; TRBD2 matches 10 bases. Trimming took 4 bases from V and 9 from J; bases not matched to a gene: 6. The CDR3 is 13 amino acids. Germline CDR1 SQVTM, CDR2 ANQGSEA. CDR3 protein: CSVAAGGFGEQFF. Written as DNA, the CDR3 is TGCAGCGTTGCAGCGGGGGGGTTCGGTGAGCAGTTCTTC.

The V call is TRBV3-1 (or the pseudogene TRBV3-2), the J call TRBJ2-3; no reliable D call. Germline lookup yields CDR1 LGHDT and CDR2 YNNKEL (reference sequence). The CDR3 spans 14 residues. V dropped 4 bases and J dropped 0 bases, with 8 bases sitting between them. This CDR3 reads CASSRLPSTDTQYF. The CDR3 region has the DNA TGTGCCAGCAGCCGACTTCCTAGCACAGATACGCAGTATTTT.

V usage is TRBV24-1 and J usage is TRBJ2-1, with 8 nucleotides matching TRBD2. CDR3 length: 16 amino acids. With V trimmed by 6 bases and J by 0 bases, 6 bases remained unmatched. Germline lookup yields CDR1 KGHDR and CDR2 SFDVKD. CDR3: CATSTSGPTSYNEQFF. As DNA, the CDR3 is TGTGCCACCAGTACTAGCGGACCGACCTCCTACAATGAGCAGTTCTTC.

With regard to this clone: Other DNA sequences in this specimen translate into the identical CDR3. The CDR3 sequence: CASSPTGGNQPQHF. In nucleotides, the CDR3 is TGTGCCAGCTCACCTACAGGGGGAAATCAGCCCCAGCATTTT. The chain carries TRBV18 and TRBJ1-5; 8 bases map to TRBD1. The ends lost 3 bases at V and 4 bases at J; junction bases unmatched: 2. This CDR3 has 14 amino acids. Germline CDR1 and CDR2: KGHSH and LQKENI.

V and J are TRBV5-1 and TRBJ2-7; D is undetermined. Trimming took 3 bases from V and 1 from J, leaving 14 bases between them. This CDR3 spans 15 amino acids. From germline, CDR1 is SGHRS and CDR2 YFSETQ. The CDR3 is CASSYGPGKSYEQYF. CDR3 coding DNA: TGCGCCAGCAGCTACGGCCCTGGAAAGTCCTACGAGCAGTACTTC.

The V and J genes are TRBV2 and TRBJ2-5; TRBD2 might be the D (6 bases). Germline CDR1 and CDR2: SNHLY and FYNNEI. There are 14 residues in the CDR3. Between the trimmed V and J ends, which lost 5 bases and 5 bases, there was a span of 15 bases. This chain's CDR3 is CASSTPGLEETQYF. Written as DNA, the CDR3 is TGTGCCAGCAGTACCCCGGGACTGGAGGAGACCCAGTACTTC.